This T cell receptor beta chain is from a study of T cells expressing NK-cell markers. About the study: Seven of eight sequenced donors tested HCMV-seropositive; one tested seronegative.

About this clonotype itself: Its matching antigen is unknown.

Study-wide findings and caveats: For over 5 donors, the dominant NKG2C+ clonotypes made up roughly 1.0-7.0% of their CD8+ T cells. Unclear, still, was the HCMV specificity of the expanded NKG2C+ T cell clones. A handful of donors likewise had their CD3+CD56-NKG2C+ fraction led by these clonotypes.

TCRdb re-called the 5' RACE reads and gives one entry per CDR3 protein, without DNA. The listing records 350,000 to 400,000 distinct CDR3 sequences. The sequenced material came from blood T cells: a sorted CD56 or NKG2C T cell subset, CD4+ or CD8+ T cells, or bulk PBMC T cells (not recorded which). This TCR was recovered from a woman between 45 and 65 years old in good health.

CDR3 protein: CASSPETLTDTQYF. The gene calls are TRBV4-1 and TRBJ2-3; TCRdb's assignment of TRBD1 cannot be checked, as there is no DNA. CDR1 and CDR2 (germline): MGHRA, YSYEKL. The CDR3 consists of 14 residues.